This is a list of T cell receptor beta chains from one sample in a study of blood T cell repertoires in COVID-19. Clones were read by immunoSEQ multiplex PCR, and TCRdb kept only the in-frame ones, dropping some. Among some 23,000 clones listed, over 75% were seen once. Sequenced material: peripheral blood. The receptors were gathered from a woman aged 80 or older with acute or convalescent COVID-19. Both conserved end residues are part of each CDR3. Fields, in order: J gene, clone size, D gene, V gene, CDR3 DNA, CDR3 protein. A D gene is named only where the DNA matches it firmly. Size is stated for part of the rows, as once, few or many counts, or as a class when the clone is expanded.

TRBJ2-3,.,TRBD2,TRBV19,TGTGCCAGTAGTGCGCGACTAGCGGGAGATCCCACAGATACGCAGTATTTT,CASSARLAGDPTDTQYF
TRBJ2-1,.,TRBD2,TRBV7-2,TGTGCCAGCAGCTTAGTTGCGGGAGGGCCGGGTGAGCAGTTCTTC,CASSLVAGGPGEQFF
TRBJ1-2,.,.,TRBV5-6,TGTGCCAGCAGCTTGGTTGGAGTCGGCTACACCTTC,CASSLVGVGYTF
TRBJ1-1,.,.,TRBV29-1,TGCAGCGTTGAGTCCGACAGTAACACTGAAGCTTTCTTT,CSVESDSNTEAFF
TRBJ1-2,.,.,TRBV7-9,TGTGCCAGCAGCTTAGACGGGGGGCTTGCTGGCTACACCTTC,CASSLDGGLAGYTF
TRBJ1-2,.,.,TRBV2,TGTGCCAGCAGTGACTCCCTCGGGAATGGCTACACCTTC,CASSDSLGNGYTF
TRBJ2-1,.,TRBD2,TRBV7-3,TGTGCCAGCAGCTTAAACGCGGGGGGGCGTAGTGAGCAGTTCTTC,CASSLNAGGRSEQFF
TRBJ2-1,few,TRBD1,TRBV7-3,TGTGCCAGCAGTCCCGGGACAGGGAGTCACAATGAGCAGTTCTTC,CASSPGTGSHNEQFF
TRBJ2-1,.,TRBD1,TRBV18,TGTGCCAGCTCACAACTGACAGGGGTGGTTGAGCAGTTCTTC,CASSQLTGVVEQFF
TRBJ1-2,few,TRBD1,TRBV6-1,TGTGCCAGCAGTGATCTAGTCCCAGGGGGCGACTATGGCTACACCTTC,CASSDLVPGGDYGYTF
TRBJ2-3,.,.,TRBV24-1,TGTGCCACCAGTGATTCTAGACGATCTAGCACAGATACGCAGTATTTT,CATSDSRRSSTDTQYF
TRBJ1-1,few,.,TRBV27,TGTGCCAGCAGAGCCAGGGGAAACACTGAAGCTTTCTTT,CASRARGNTEAFF
TRBJ1-2,.,TRBD1,TRBV15,TGTGCCACCAGCAGGGACAGGGGAGACTATGGCTACACCTTC,CATSRDRGDYGYTF
TRBJ2-5,.,.,TRBV24-1,TGTGCCACCAGTGACCGGGTGGAGACCCAGTACTTC,CATSDRVETQYF
TRBJ1-2,.,.,TRBV9,TGTGCCAGCAGCCCCGGGAACTATGGCTACACCTTC,CASSPGNYGYTF
TRBJ1-1,few,TRBD1,TRBV5-4,TGTGCCAGCAGCAGGATCAGGGGGGACTCAGCTTTCTTT,CASSRIRGDSAFF
TRBJ2-5,.,.,TRBV6-5,TGTGCCAGCAGACTGTCAGGGGTGGGTACAGAGACCCAGTACTTC,CASRLSGVGTETQYF
TRBJ2-3,.,TRBD2,TRBV5-1,TGCGCCAGCAGCTTGCTAGCGGGAGGGTATAGCACAGATACGCAGTATTTT,CASSLLAGGYSTDTQYF
TRBJ2-7,.,TRBD2,TRBV27,TGTGCCAGCAGTTTTAAGGGACTAGGCGTCTCCTACGAGCAGTACTTC,CASSFKGLGVSYEQYF
TRBJ2-7,.,.,TRBV5-6,TGTGCCAGCAGCCGTGTGTCCGAGCAGTACTTC,CASSRVSEQYF